Sequencing of this TCR beta chain was carried out in a study of cytomegalovirus exposure and HLA in healthy donors. Broader study findings: Reports described diagnosis of cytomegalovirus status by the classifier as highly specific and sensitive. After further analysis at a later stage, 16,951 TCR beta sequences were associated with HLA alleles at 0.05 false discovery rate.

With 3 bases removed from V and 2 bases from J, the gap between germline ends came to 18 bases. The CDR3 covers 17 residues. Germline V gene lookup returns CDR1 SGHNT and CDR2 YYREEE (reference sequence). Primers for the PCR totalled 60 Vbeta and 13 Jbeta. Sequencing was performed with immunoSEQ multiplex PCR; in TCRdb, only in-frame clones are kept and a portion is missing. The sample holds around 120,000 clones, 75% to 85% seen once. This clone was detected only once. Its antigen is still unknown. This clonotype was obtained from a man aged 30 to 45 in good health and CMV-seronegative. Sequencing used PBMCs. The V and J genes are TRBV5-4 and TRBJ1-3; weak D call: TRBD1 (5 bases). CDR3 amino acids: CASSWGPSDITGNTIYF. CDR3 DNA: TGTGCCAGCAGCTGGGGCCCGTCAGATATTACTGGAAACACCATATATTTT.